The 20 T cell receptor beta chains given below trace back to one sample, sequenced in a study of vaccination and CD4 T cells after COVID-19. The antigens of these receptors remain unknown. Treatment of the sample: approximately 11-day PBMC culture with coronavirus spike peptide pools or control peptides (ViraFEST assay). CD4+ T cells that had been cultured provided DNA sequenced with the Oncomine TCR Beta short-read assay. Via MiXCR, TCRdb re-called the PCR reads, giving one row per CDR3 protein. The table lists 15,000 to 20,000 distinct CDR3 sequences, approximately 50% of them singletons. Material for sequencing was CD4+ T cells from blood, cultured in vitro. All receptors come from a human donor who had recovered from COVID-19.

The chain carries TRBV12-3 or TRBV12-4 and TRBJ1-5; D call uncertain. This CDR3 has 15 amino acids. The ends were cut back, 0 bases at V and 6 bases at J, with 12 bases in the middle. CDR3 nucleotide sequence: TGTGCCAGCAGTTTAGCGCTAGGGCTTGGTCAGCCCCAGCATTTT. This translates into CASSLALGLGQPQHF.

The chain combines TRBV5-1 with TRBJ1-1; 8 bases map to TRBD1. This CDR3 spans 13 amino acids. With 2 bases clipped from V and 4 bases from J, the junction kept 1 base outside the gene matches. Germline values: CDR1 SGHRS, CDR2 YFSETQ. The CDR3 region is CASSFTGGTEAFF. The CDR3, as DNA: TGCGCCAGCAGCTTCACAGGGGGCACTGAAGCTTTCTTT.

The chain carries TRBV30 and TRBJ1-1, with D maybe TRBD1 (6 bases). The CDR3 spans 14 residues. The germline CDR1 and CDR2 sequences are GTSNPN and SVGIG (reference sequence). Trimming took off 5 bases at V and 6 bases at J, with 19 bases between the two ends. CDR3 protein: CAWAKGVLKAEAFF. CDR3 coding DNA: TGTGCCTGGGCAAAGGGGGTGTTGAAGGCTGAAGCTTTCTTT.

V gene TRBV20-1 combines with J gene TRBJ2-1; 13 bases map to TRBD2. The V and J ends lost 5 bases and 2 bases, in that order; junction bases with no gene match: 6. The CDR3 has 16 amino acids. The germline gives CDR1 DFQATT, CDR2 SNEGSKA (reference sequence). CDR3 region: CSAARLAGGPYNEQFF. In nucleotides, the CDR3 is TGCAGTGCTGCCCGACTAGCGGGAGGCCCCTACAATGAGCAGTTCTTC.

V usage is TRBV30 and J usage is TRBJ2-7; tentative D call: TRBD2 (5 bases). V lost 0 bases, J lost 2 bases, and 11 bases lay in between. From germline, CDR1 is GTSNPN and CDR2 SVGIG (reference sequence). The CDR3 has 14 residues. The CDR3 loop reads CAWSVLGDTYEQYF. In nucleotides, the CDR3 is TGTGCCTGGAGTGTACTAGGAGATACCTACGAGCAGTACTTC.

This clonotype was seen only a few times. The chain combines TRBV5-1 with TRBJ1-1; D is perhaps TRBD1 (5 bases). V lost 4 bases to trimming and J lost 1 base, with 17 bases between them. The germline V gene encodes CDR1 SGHRS and CDR2 YFSETQ. The length of the CDR3 is 16 residues. CDR3 nucleotide sequence: TGCGCCAGCAGCCCTCGATCCAGGGTTGCGAACACTGAAGCTTTCTTT. Translating it yields CASSPRSRVANTEAFF.

The chain has TRBV18 and TRBJ2-7; D gene ambiguous. The germline V gene encodes CDR1 KGHSH and CDR2 LQKENI. V dropped 2 bases and J dropped 6 bases, with 11 bases sitting between them. This CDR3 has 13 amino acids. The CDR3 bases are TGTGCCAGCTCACCAGGGGTGCTACGCGAGCAGTACTTC. As protein: CASSPGVLREQYF. Complete variable domain (other parts from reference TRBV18 and TRBJ2-7): NAGVMQNPRHLVRRRGQEARLRCSPMKGHSHVYWYRQLPEEGLKFMVYLQKENIIDESGMPKERFSAEFPKEGPSILRIQQVVRGDSAAYFCASSPGVLREQYFGPGTRLTVT.

The rearrangement joins TRBV20-1 to TRBJ2-7; 10 bases are a match to TRBD1. The CDR3 is made up of 15 amino acids. Germline CDR1 DFQATT, CDR2 SNEGSKA (reference sequence). J gave up 7 bases and V 2 bases, and 11 bases lay outside the gene matches. The CDR3 DNA reads TGCAGTGCTAGAAGAGACAGGGGGCGCGATTTTGAGCAGTACTTC. Amino acids: CSARRDRGRDFEQYF.

The rearrangement uses TRBV6-1 and TRBJ1-2; D not resolved. Trimming removed 2 bases at V and 5 bases at J, with 6 bases between. The V gene's germline CDR1 is MNHNS and CDR2 SASEGT. CDR3 size: 12 residues. This CDR3 is CASSEYSYGYTF. The CDR3 coding sequence is TGTGCCAGCAGTGAATATTCATATGGCTACACCTTC.

The chain couples TRBV5-1 to TRBJ1-1, with unresolved D. The CDR3 covers 16 residues. Germline values: CDR1 SGHRS, CDR2 YFSETQ. Trimming shortened V by 3 bases and J by 2 bases, and 17 bases separated the two germline ends. The CDR3 DNA reads as TGCGCCAGCAGCTCGAGGCAGTTTCTGGCTAACACTGAAGCTTTCTTT. Translating gives CASSSRQFLANTEAFF.

This clonotype was detected only a few times. The rearrangement uses TRBV7-2 and TRBJ1-5; the D is unclear. The CDR3 contains 14 residues. CDR1 is SGHTA, CDR2 FQGNSA, per germline. V gave up 4 bases and J gave up 1 base, with 8 bases separating them. CDR3 amino acids: CASSSTASNQPQHF. The CDR3 DNA sequence: TGTGCCAGCAGCTCAACAGCAAGCAATCAGCCCCAGCATTTT.

The V call is TRBV19, the J call TRBJ1-1; possibly TRBD1 for D (5 bases). The CDR3 runs 14 residues. Trimming removed 4 bases from V and 1 base from J, with 10 bases in between. Germline values: CDR1 LNHDA, CDR2 SQIVND (reference sequence). CDR3: CASSRGLPNTEAFF. The DNA for the CDR3 is TGTGCCAGTAGTAGGGGACTGCCGAACACTGAAGCTTTCTTT.

The CDR3 DNA is TGTGCCAGCAGCTCTGACAGGGTGAACACTGAAGCTTTCTTT. Protein: CASSSDRVNTEAFF. This chain uses TRBV11-2 with TRBJ1-1, with 7 bases aligning to TRBD1. Germline V gives CDR1 SGHAT, CDR2 FQNNGV. The CDR3 runs 14 residues. V lost 4 bases, J lost 0 bases, and 2 bases stayed unmatched.

This chain joins TRBV6-2 or TRBV6-3 and TRBJ2-7; the match to TRBD1 covers 8 bases. After removal of 5 bases from V and 6 bases from J, the junction contained 9 bases not matched to a gene. The germline V gene has CDR1 MNHEY and CDR2 SVGEGT. This CDR3 spans 14 amino acids. CDR3 coding DNA: TGTGCCAGCAGTCGTGACAGGGGACGGAGCGAGCAGTACTTC. It codes for CASSRDRGRSEQYF.

V usage is TRBV9 and J usage is TRBJ2-1; weak D call: TRBD2 (6 bases). CDR1 SGDLS and CDR2 YYNGEE come from the germline V gene. V was pared by 0 bases and J by 4 bases, with 14 bases between. The CDR3 length is 16 residues. CDR3 amino acids: CASSVGPRGAYNEQFF. CDR3 nucleotides: TGTGCCAGCAGCGTAGGACCGCGGGGCGCATACAATGAGCAGTTCTTC.

This clonotype was recorded only once. The chain joins TRBV11-3 to TRBJ2-7; 7 bases match TRBD2. CDR1 and CDR2 (germline): SGHNT, YENEEA. This CDR3 comprises 14 residues. Trimming cost V 2 bases and J 3 bases; bases outside gene matches: 4. DNA of the CDR3: TGTGCCAGCAGCTTACTAGGACTAGTCTACGAGCAGTACTTC. Amino acids: CASSLLGLVYEQYF.

The V and J genes are TRBV12-3 or TRBV12-4 and TRBJ1-1; weak D call: TRBD1 (6 bases). The germline V and J ends were trimmed by 4 bases and 4 bases, with 13 bases remaining between them. The CDR3 consists of 14 residues. The CDR3 loop reads CASSSWAGATEAFF. In nucleotides, the CDR3 is TGTGCCAGCAGTTCCTGGGCGGGGGCCACTGAAGCTTTCTTT.

This CDR3 reads CASRFLHSNQPQHF. The CDR3 DNA follows: TGTGCCAGCAGGTTTCTGCATAGCAATCAGCCCCAGCATTTT. This chain joins TRBV6-2 or TRBV6-3 and TRBJ1-5; no definite D call. The CDR3 is 14 residues long. V dropped 6 bases and J dropped 0 bases, with 9 bases sitting between them. The germline V gene encodes CDR1 MNHEY and CDR2 SVGEGT.

The CDR3 loop reads CASSPTRPSYEQYF. CDR3 sequence (DNA): TGTGCCAGCAGCCCAACGCGGCCCTCCTACGAGCAGTACTTC. The rearrangement joins TRBV7-6 to TRBJ2-7; no clear D gene. This CDR3 region has 14 residues. V gave up 5 bases and J gave up 0 bases, with 11 bases separating them. Per germline, CDR1 SGHVS and CDR2 FNYEAQ.

The rearrangement joins TRBV4-1 to TRBJ1-5; D is undetermined. Per germline, CDR1 MGHRA and CDR2 YSYEKL. V lost 3 bases to trimming and J lost 0 bases, with 9 bases between them. The CDR3 spans 15 residues. CDR3 bases: TGCGCCAGCAGCCACGGCAGCAATAGCAATCAGCCCCAGCATTTT. Translating gives CASSHGSNSNQPQHF.